Following are 8 T cell receptor beta chains from one sample sequenced in a study of blood T cell repertoires in COVID-19. Only in-frame clones appear in the TCRdb table, and some are missing; sequencing was by immunoSEQ multiplex PCR. Of around 240,000 clones listed, around 90% are singletons. Specimen: PBMCs or T cells enriched from blood (not recorded which). These receptors all stem from a man aged 45-60 years who had been exposed to COVID-19.

The CDR3 nucleotides are TGTGCCAGCAGCTTGGCTGGGACTAGCGGGGGCACAGATACGCAGTATTTT. It is translated as CASSLAGTSGGTDTQYF. This chain connects TRBV5-6 to TRBJ2-3; 13 bases are a match to TRBD2. Unmatched junction bases numbered 2, after V lost 0 bases and J lost 1 base. The CDR3 sequence is 17 residues long. The germline V gene encodes CDR1 SGHDT and CDR2 YYEEEE.

The J gene is TRBJ2-5, the V gene TRBV3-1 (or the pseudogene TRBV3-2), with 8 bases matching TRBD2. With 7 bases clipped from V and 2 bases from J, the junction kept 6 bases outside the gene matches. This CDR3 has 14 residues. CDR1 is LGHDT, CDR2 YNNKEL, per germline (reference sequence). The CDR3 DNA follows: TGTGCCAGCACCAAACTAGCGGCACAAGAGACCCAGTACTTC. Protein: CASTKLAAQETQYF.

The CDR3, as DNA: TGTGCCACCAGCAACCAGGGCATGAACACTGAAGCTTTCTTT. This gives the protein CATSNQGMNTEAFF. J is TRBJ1-1 and V is TRBV15, with D maybe TRBD1 (5 bases). Germline CDR1 LNHNV, CDR2 YYDKDF (reference sequence). The ends were cut back, 4 bases at V and 0 bases at J, with 9 bases in the middle. CDR3 length equals 14 residues.

This chain uses TRBV10-2 with TRBJ2-1; tentatively, D is TRBD2 (5 bases). This CDR3 has 15 residues. The V end lost 4 bases, the J end lost 0 bases, and 10 bases lay between the germline ends. Germline-derived CDR1 and CDR2 are WSHSY and SAAADI. The CDR3 here is CASSGERTSYNEQFF. The CDR3 nucleotides are TGCGCCAGCAGTGGGGAGCGGACCTCCTACAATGAGCAGTTCTTC.

The chain joins TRBV18 to TRBJ2-6; 9 bases line up with TRBD1. Germline V lookup: CDR1 KGHSH, CDR2 LQKENI. V trimming: 2 bases; J trimming: 1 base; junction bases outside the gene matches: 9. The CDR3 totals 19 residues. The CDR3 DNA is TGTGCCAGCTCACCAGTGAGGACAGGGGCCATGTCTGGGGCCAACGTCCTGACTTTC. Protein: CASSPVRTGAMSGANVLTF.

This clone appeared a few times. Here the CDR3 reads CASSWDRSGQPQHF. The DNA for the CDR3 is TGTGCCAGCAGTTGGGACAGGTCTGGTCAGCCCCAGCATTTT. The chain is built from TRBV6-5 and TRBJ1-5, with 8 bases lining up with TRBD1. The germline CDR1 and CDR2 sequences are MNHEY and SVGAGI. The CDR3 is 14 amino acids. J was trimmed by 6 bases and V by 4 bases; bases with no gene match: 5.

This chain links TRBV29-1 with TRBJ1-1; TRBD1 aligns across 7 bases. V shed 6 bases and J 1 base; nucleotides not matched to a gene: 5. Germline V CDR1 and CDR2: SQVTM, ANQGSEA. CDR3 size: 13 residues. The CDR3 loop reads CSVGDRANTEAFF. For the CDR3, the DNA is TGCAGCGTGGGTGACAGGGCGAACACTGAAGCTTTCTTT.

The gene calls are TRBV2 and TRBJ2-7; maybe TRBD2 (6 bases). V shed 7 bases and J shed 9 bases, with 16 bases lying between them. The V gene's germline CDR1 is SNHLY and CDR2 FYNNEI. The CDR3 totals 12 residues. The CDR3 nucleotides are TGTGCCAGCACCTACGCGGGGCCGGGGCAGTACGTC. This sequence encodes CASTYAGPGQYV.